What follows are 5 T cell receptor beta chains derived from one specimen sequenced in a study of T cell changes during pregnancy in multiple sclerosis (dated by TCRdb to the late 2010s). Libraries were made using the immunoSEQ multiplex PCR assay. Not all clones reach the TCRdb copy of this immuneACCESS table, which keeps in-frame sequences only. Checked studies attribute under half of the gap to unresolved V genes and leave the rest unexplained. Recorded for this sample are about 72,000 clones; 91% of them occurred a single time. The ten largest make up roughly 0.7% of the sample. Sample: peripheral blood, taken in the third trimester of pregnancy. Receptor source: a female donor in good health, enrolled as a control in a pregnancy study.

V usage is TRBV18 and J usage is TRBJ1-1, with D unclear. The CDR3 consists of 16 residues. Between the trimmed V and J ends, which lost 6 bases and 3 bases, there was a span of 20 bases. Germline lookup yields CDR1 KGHSH and CDR2 LQKENI. CDR3 DNA sequence: TGTGCCAGCTCCCAAATAGTACCCTTCTTACACACTGAAGCTTTCTTT. It codes for CASSQIVPFLHTEAFF.

The chain employs TRBV7-9 and TRBJ1-6; D is perhaps TRBD1 (6 bases). Between the trimmed V and J ends, which lost 3 bases and 7 bases, there was a span of 13 bases. This CDR3 is built from 15 residues. The V gene's germline CDR1 is SEHNR and CDR2 FQNEAQ (reference sequence). As DNA, the CDR3 is TGTGCCAGCAGCTTCAGCGACAGGTCCAATTCACCCCTCCACTTT. Amino acid sequence: CASSFSDRSNSPLHF.

This rearrangement joins TRBV5-1 to TRBJ1-1, with D possibly being TRBD1 (6 bases). Trimming took 4 bases from V and 1 from J, leaving 11 bases between them. There are 14 residues in the CDR3. Germline-derived CDR1 and CDR2 are SGHRS and YFSETQ. The CDR3 sequence: CASSLGGRNTEAFF. Written as DNA, the CDR3 is TGCGCCAGCAGCCTAGGGGGTCGGAACACTGAAGCTTTCTTT. The full variable domain, its missing parts supplied by reference TRBV5-1 and TRBJ1-1, is KAGVTQTPRYLIKTRGQQVTLSCSPISGHRSVSWYQQTPGQGLQFLFEYFSETQRNKGNFPGRFSGRQFSNSRSEMNVSTLELGDSALYLCASSLGGRNTEAFFGQGTRLTVV.

The chain recombines TRBV5-8 with TRBJ2-7; TRBD2 is a possible D gene (6 bases). The germline V gene has CDR1 SGHTS and CDR2 YDEGEE. Trimming shortened V by 4 bases and J by 4 bases, and 21 bases separated the two germline ends. This CDR3 region has 16 residues. The CDR3: CASSLPRGSGKYEQYF. In nucleotides, the CDR3 is TGTGCCAGCAGCCTCCCCCGGGGTAGCGGAAAATACGAGCAGTACTTC. The full variable domain, its missing parts supplied by reference TRBV5-8 and TRBJ2-7, is EAGVTQSPTHLIKTRGQQATLRCSPISGHTSVYWYQQALGLGLQFLLWYDEGEERNRGNFPPRFSGRQFPNYSSELNVNALELEDSALYLCASSLPRGSGKYEQYFGPGTRLTVT.

The rearrangement joins TRBV27 to TRBJ2-7; no clear D gene. Germline CDR1 reads MNHEY; CDR2 reads SMNVEV (reference sequence). V was cut by 3 bases and J by 1 base, with 10 bases left in between. The CDR3 loop spans 14 amino acids. CDR3 in DNA: TGTGCCAGCAGTTTGTTCGACGGGTCCTACGAGCAGTACTTC. This sequence encodes CASSLFDGSYEQYF.